This T cell receptor (beta chain) originates from a study of early T cells in non-severe SARS-CoV-2 infection. Turning to the study itself: The chains were unpaired, and the sequenced material was bulk RNA from unsorted whole blood.

V lost 3 bases and J lost 0, with 9 bases in between. This CDR3 region has 14 residues. Germline V gives CDR1 SGHAT, CDR2 FQNNGV. As for this clonotype: Its antigen remains unknown.

Individual cDNA molecules were tagged with unique molecular identifiers. TCRdb called the 5' RACE reads again in MiXCR, with one record for every CDR3 protein. This sample carries 84,000 or so distinct CDR3 sequences, more than 13% of them seen once, and the ten largest clones take about a tenth. Study findings and constraints: VDJdb-based annotation leaned toward anti-spike CD8 responses and missed private and CD4 specificities.

The V and J genes are TRBV11-2 and TRBJ2-7; D is unresolved. The sequence derives from an adult who was a healthcare worker with PCR-confirmed SARS-CoV-2 infection or an uninfected control (not recorded which). Specimen: whole blood. The CDR3: CASSFGPNSYEQYF. The CDR3 DNA sequence: TGTGCCAGCAGCTTTGGACCGAACTCCTACGAGCAGTACTTC. Full variable domain (outside the CDR3, taken from reference TRBV11-2 and TRBJ2-7): EAGVAQSPRYKIIEKRQSVAFWCNPISGHATLYWYQQILGQGPKLLIQFQNNGVVDDSQLPKDRFSAERLKGVDSTLKIQPAKLEDSAVYLCASSFGPNSYEQYFGPGTRLTVT.